Below, 27 T cell receptor beta chains from the same sample are listed, as sequenced in a study of early T cells in non-severe SARS-CoV-2 infection. Via MiXCR, TCRdb re-called the 5' RACE reads, giving one row per CDR3 protein. This table holds roughly 60,000 distinct CDR3 sequences, approximately 14% found once. Sequencing input: whole blood. The receptor set was obtained from an adult who was a healthcare worker with PCR-confirmed SARS-CoV-2 infection or an uninfected control (not recorded which).

This clonotype was counted only a few times. This chain links TRBV5-4 with TRBJ2-3; the match to TRBD2 covers 8 bases. The CDR3 loop spans 15 amino acids. Looked up from germline, CDR1 is SGHNT and CDR2 is YYREEE (reference sequence). The V segment lost 4 bases and the J segment 5 bases; nucleotides outside the gene matches: 9. The CDR3 bases are TGTGCCAGCAGCCAGTCCGGGACTAGTTTAGATACGCAGTATTTT. Amino acids: CASSQSGTSLDTQYF.

The V gene is TRBV12-5, the J gene TRBJ2-3, with a possible D match to TRBD2 (6 bases). V shed 9 bases and J shed 4 bases, with 20 bases lying between them. Per the germline V gene, CDR1 is LGHNT and CDR2 is FRNRAP. The length of the CDR3 is 15 residues. The CDR3 spells CASSGLASSPDTQYF. For the CDR3, the DNA is TGTGCTAGCAGCGGGCTAGCGAGTTCGCCAGATACGCAGTATTTT.

The genes are TRBV5-4 and TRBJ2-7; tentatively, D is TRBD2 (6 bases). CDR3 length equals 15 residues. CDR1 and CDR2 (germline): SGHNT, YYREEE (reference sequence). The V and J ends lost 0 bases and 2 bases respectively, with 12 bases between them. The CDR3 reads CASSLVLGLAYEQYF. The CDR3 DNA sequence: TGTGCCAGCAGCTTGGTTCTGGGACTGGCCTACGAGCAGTACTTC.

This clonotype was counted a few times. The chain is built from TRBV10-3 and TRBJ2-1, with 12 bases lining up with TRBD2. The CDR3 runs to 13 residues. Germline V gene sequence: CDR1 ENHRY, CDR2 SYGVKD. The V segment lost 8 bases and the J segment 9 bases; nucleotides outside the gene matches: 5. In nucleotides, the CDR3 is TGTGCCATCGGACTAGCGGGGTCCCTTGAGCAGTTCTTC. Encoded protein: CAIGLAGSLEQFF.

The chain employs TRBV11-2 and TRBJ2-7, with D possibly matching TRBD2 (5 bases). The V gene lost 0 bases and the J gene lost 0 bases, with 12 bases spanning the gap. Germline CDR1 SGHAT, CDR2 FQNNGV. The CDR3 consists of 16 residues. CDR3 coding DNA: TGTGCCAGCAGCTTAGATCGAGCTAGCCCCTCCTACGAGCAGTACTTC. Its translation is CASSLDRASPSYEQYF.

This clonotype has at least ten counts. DNA for the CDR3: TGTGCCGTACGCGAGGCCGCGGACTTAACGGGGGAGACCCAGTACTTC. Translating gives CAVREAADLTGETQYF. This chain links TRBV10-3 with TRBJ2-5, with D tentatively TRBD2 (5 bases). CDR1 is ENHRY and CDR2 is SYGVKD in the germline V gene. Trimming pared 11 bases from V and 5 bases from J, leaving 27 bases between. This CDR3 contains 16 residues.

This clonotype was counted between two and nine times. The J gene is TRBJ1-5, the V gene TRBV10-2; D gene ambiguous. Looked up from germline, CDR1 is WSHSY and CDR2 is SAAADI. V lost 3 bases to trimming and J lost 3 bases, with 9 bases between them. This CDR3 contains 14 residues. The DNA of the CDR3 is TGCGCCAGCAGTGAAGGCGGAACCAATCAGCCCCAGCATTTT. Its translation is CASSEGGTNQPQHF.

The table lists this clonotype with a few counts. The chain has TRBV11-3 and TRBJ2-1; D not certain. Germline CDR1 is SGHNT and CDR2 is YENEEA. Trimming shortened V by 5 bases and J by 6 bases, and 8 bases separated the two germline ends. This CDR3 region has 12 residues. The CDR3 reads CASSASSNEQFF. CDR3 DNA sequence: TGTGCCAGCAGCGCTAGTTCCAATGAGCAGTTCTTC.

This clonotype was detected a few times. This chain connects TRBV20-1 to TRBJ1-5; D gene uncertain. The CDR3 runs to 14 residues. V lost 6 bases and J lost 0, with 12 bases in between. CDR1 and CDR2 (germline): DFQATT, SNEGSKA (reference sequence). The CDR3 DNA reads TGCAGTGCCGTACAGCTCTATAGCAATCAGCCCCAGCATTTT. It encodes CSAVQLYSNQPQHF.

This clonotype was seen only a few times. V usage is TRBV29-1 and J usage is TRBJ1-3, with TRBD1 identical over 7 bases. Per germline, CDR1 SQVTM and CDR2 ANQGSEA. V gave up 6 bases and J gave up 7 bases; unmatched junction bases: 9. CDR3 length: 13 amino acids. CDR3 sequence (DNA): TGCAGCGTCCAGGACAGGAGGAGGAACACCATATATTTT. Residues: CSVQDRRRNTIYF.

This clonotype was seen ten or more times. The chain uses TRBV7-2 and TRBJ2-1; TRBD1 matches at 9 bases. With V trimmed by 5 bases and J by 4 bases, 6 bases remained unmatched. The CDR3 runs 15 residues. Germline lookup yields CDR1 SGHTA and CDR2 FQGNSA. For the CDR3, the DNA is TGTGCCAGCAGCCTCGACAGGGGGGCGTACAATGAGCAGTTCTTC. It yields the protein CASSLDRGAYNEQFF.

The chain employs TRBV6-5 and TRBJ2-2, with D perhaps TRBD1 or TRBD2 (5 bases each). V was clipped by 6 bases and J by 4 bases, with 18 bases between them. This CDR3 has 16 residues. Germline V gives CDR1 MNHEY, CDR2 SVGAGI. The CDR3 DNA reads as TGTGCCAGCAGGGGGCCCGGGACGCCGGCCACCGGGGAGCTGTTTTTT. Amino acid sequence: CASRGPGTPATGELFF.

The rearrangement links TRBV29-1 to TRBJ2-7, with a tentative D call TRBD2 (6 bases). The germline CDR1 and CDR2 sequences are SQVTM and ANQGSEA. This CDR3 contains 13 residues. Trimming left V 8 bases short and J 0 bases short, with 14 bases between. The CDR3 spells CSSRGTYSYEQYF. CDR3 DNA: TGCAGCAGCCGAGGGACTTACTCCTACGAGCAGTACTTC.

Regarding this clonotype: This CDR3 is missing its conserved last phenylalanine or tryptophan, likely due to a read error. V and J are TRBV7-8 and TRBJ2-7; no reliable D call. Trimming took 1 base from V and 4 from J, leaving 8 bases between them. The CDR3 consists of 13 residues. CDR1 SGHVS and CDR2 FQNEAQ come from the germline V gene. CDR3 sequence (DNA): TGTGCCAGCAGCTTAGGGGTCGCGTACGAGCAGTACTTA. Encoded protein: CASSLGVAYEQYL.

This clonotype was found many times. The chain has TRBV18 and TRBJ2-7, with 7 positions matching TRBD1. Trimming took 4 bases from V and 1 from J; bases not matched to a gene: 7. The CDR3 has 15 amino acids. Germline V CDR1 and CDR2: KGHSH, LQKENI. The CDR3 loop reads CASSREGGASYEQYF. CDR3 coding DNA: TGTGCCAGCTCACGAGAAGGGGGCGCGTCCTACGAGCAGTACTTC.

This rearrangement joins TRBV29-1 to TRBJ2-1; TRBD1 matches at 7 bases. Germline values: CDR1 SQVTM, CDR2 ANQGSEA. The CDR3 consists of 14 residues. V was pared by 5 bases and J by 0 bases, with 4 bases of the junction left unmatched. CDR3 amino acids: CSVLGGDSYNEQFF. CDR3 DNA: TGCAGCGTTCTAGGGGGCGACTCCTACAATGAGCAGTTCTTC.

V and J are TRBV5-4 and TRBJ2-1; unclear D gene. Germline lookup yields CDR1 SGHNT and CDR2 YYREEE (reference sequence). CDR3 length: 12 residues. Trimming removed 3 bases at V and 9 bases at J, with 10 bases between. The DNA for the CDR3 is TGTGCCAGCAGCTCAGGTTTGGGTGAGCAGTTCTTC. It specifies CASSSGLGEQFF.

The V call is TRBV27, the J call TRBJ1-2; D is perhaps TRBD1 (6 bases). The CDR3 runs to 14 residues. Germline V lookup: CDR1 MNHEY, CDR2 SMNVEV (reference sequence). V was cut by 2 bases and J by 7 bases, with 14 bases left in between. The CDR3 is CASSLVAGASGYTF. CDR3 DNA: TGTGCCAGCAGTTTAGTCGCAGGGGCTAGTGGCTACACCTTC.

On this clonotype: Compared with germline, one end of the junction differs, possibly owing to a read error. The V and J genes are TRBV25-1 and TRBJ1-6, with a tentative D call TRBD1 (6 bases). The CDR3 extends over 15 amino acids. Germline lookup yields CDR1 MGHDK and CDR2 SYGVNS. Here the CDR3 reads CANSEGGSYNSPLHF. The CDR3 region has the DNA TGTGCCAACAGTGAAGGGGGCTCCTATAATTCACCCCTCCACTTT.

This chain links TRBV4-3 with TRBJ2-3; D is undetermined. Trimming left V 0 bases short and J 4 bases short, with 11 bases between. The CDR3 is made up of 15 amino acids. The germline V gene has CDR1 LGHNA and CDR2 YSLEER. The CDR3 sequence is CASSQDSRVADTQYF. The CDR3 nucleotides read TGCGCCAGCAGCCAAGATTCCCGGGTCGCAGATACGCAGTATTTT.

The chain recombines TRBV11-2 with TRBJ1-5; D is undetermined. The V gene's germline CDR1 is SGHAT and CDR2 FQNNGV. This CDR3 region has 14 residues. V lost 0 bases and J 4 bases, leaving 7 bases between the germline ends. The CDR3 nucleotides read TGTGCCAGCAGCTTAGAGGAGTTTAATCAGCCCCAGCATTTT. It translates to CASSLEEFNQPQHF.

This rearrangement joins TRBV7-8 to TRBJ2-7; TRBD1 agrees at 8 bases. CDR1 and CDR2 from the germline V gene are SGHVS and FQNEAQ. V lost 5 bases, J lost 6 bases, and 9 bases stayed unmatched. This CDR3 contains 14 residues. This CDR3 is CASSPRTGNSEQYF. CDR3 DNA sequence: TGTGCCAGCAGCCCGAGGACAGGGAATTCCGAGCAGTACTTC.

This clonotype was recorded at least ten times. The rearrangement uses TRBV11-2 and TRBJ2-1, with 12 bases lining up with TRBD1. Germline CDR1 SGHAT, CDR2 FQNNGV. The CDR3 length is 14 residues. The trim removed 5 bases at V and 12 bases at J, leaving 8 bases unmatched. The CDR3 loop is CASSPPGQGASQFF. In DNA, the CDR3 is TGTGCCAGCAGCCCACCGGGACAGGGGGCTTCGCAGTTCTTC.

V usage is TRBV7-6 and J usage is TRBJ2-7; D unresolved. CDR1 is SGHVS, CDR2 FNYEAQ, per germline. The ends were cut back, 5 bases at V and 1 base at J, with 12 bases in the middle. The CDR3 spans 14 residues. DNA of the CDR3: TGTGCCAGCAGCCTAAGGACGGATTCCTACGAGCAGTACTTC. Protein: CASSLRTDSYEQYF.

This clonotype was counted ten times or more. The chain recombines TRBV29-1 with TRBJ1-5, with TRBD1 as a possible D gene (6 bases). Germline CDR1 SQVTM, CDR2 ANQGSEA. This CDR3 has 13 residues. V lost 4 bases to trimming and J lost 2 bases, with 9 bases between them. The DNA of the CDR3 is TGCAGCGTTGGCAGGGGTCGCAATCAGCCCCAGCATTTT. Protein sequence: CSVGRGRNQPQHF. Using reference TRBV29-1 and TRBJ1-5 for the parts outside the CDR3, the full variable domain is SAVISQKPSRDICQRGTSLTIQCQVDSQVTMMFWYRQQPGQSLTLIATANQGSEATYESGFVIDKFPISRPNLTFSTLTVSNMSPEDSSIYLCSVGRGRNQPQHFGDGTRLSIL.

This clonotype was picked up a small number of times. In nucleotides, the CDR3 is TGTGCCAGCAGCCTTGCGAGACTAGCGGGGCTCCAAGAGACCCAGTACTTC. Protein product: CASSLARLAGLQETQYF. The rearrangement uses TRBV7-8 and TRBJ2-5; TRBD2 agrees at 11 bases. The CDR3 has 17 amino acids. Germline loops: CDR1 SGHVS, CDR2 FQNEAQ. V shed 5 bases and J 1 base; nucleotides not matched to a gene: 9.

This chain joins TRBV6-2 or TRBV6-3 and TRBJ2-2; weak D call: TRBD2 (6 bases). The germline V and J ends were trimmed by 10 bases and 2 bases, with 14 bases remaining between them. This CDR3 has 14 amino acids. Germline CDR1 is MNHEY and CDR2 is SVGEGT. The CDR3 nucleotides read TGTGCCACCCCCGGAGGGCCAAACACCGGGGAGCTGTTTTTT. Its translation is CATPGGPNTGELFF.